This TCR beta chain emerged from a study of blood T cell repertoires in COVID-19. CDR1 and CDR2 from the germline V gene are LGHDT and YNNKEL (reference sequence). The length of the CDR3 is 15 residues. V was trimmed by 5 bases and J by 4 bases, leaving 15 bases between them. Profiled with immunoSEQ multiplex PCR; TCRdb holds only in-frame clones, not every one. The data show 150,000 or so clones, with roughly 83% seen just once and roughly 29% held by the top ten. This receptor was taken from a woman aged 60-70 years with acute or convalescent COVID-19. The material sequenced was peripheral blood. This chain joins TRBV3-1 (or the pseudogene TRBV3-2) and TRBJ1-3, with D uncertain. The CDR3 coding sequence is TGTGCCAGCAGCGCTCCGGGATTATCAGGAAACACCATATATTTT. Protein: CASSAPGLSGNTIYF.